The 11 T cell receptor beta chains given below trace back to one sample, sequenced in a study of T cell changes during pregnancy in multiple sclerosis. The protocol was immunoSEQ multiplex PCR, while the TCRdb copy is restricted to in-frame clones and leaves out a portion. Found here are about 46,000 clones, 85% to 95% of them singletons; the top ten hold about 0.36%. Material: CD4+ T cells from peripheral blood mononuclear cells, obtained in the second trimester of pregnancy. The receptor source for this set is a female donor in good health, enrolled as a control in a pregnancy study.

This sequence joins TRBV30 and TRBJ2-1; a possible D gene is TRBD2 (5 bases). The germline gives CDR1 GTSNPN, CDR2 SVGIG (reference sequence). The V end lost 1 base, the J end lost 6 bases, and 7 bases lay between the germline ends. The CDR3 has 12 amino acids. The CDR3 spells CAWSGGSNEQFF. The CDR3 DNA reads TGTGCCTGGAGTGGAGGGAGCAATGAGCAGTTCTTC.

The chain recombines TRBV11-1 with TRBJ1-3; 7 bases match TRBD1. V shed 4 bases and J 0 bases; nucleotides not matched to a gene: 6. Per germline, CDR1 SGHAT and CDR2 FQDESV (reference sequence). The CDR3 is made up of 16 amino acids. Here the CDR3 reads CASSSRQGRSGNTIYF. In nucleotides, the CDR3 is TGTGCCAGCAGCTCCAGACAGGGACGCTCTGGAAACACCATATATTTT.

The V call is TRBV5-6, the J call TRBJ1-4; 10 nucleotides line up with TRBD1. In germline, CDR1 is SGHDT, CDR2 YYEEEE. The ends lost 4 bases at V and 6 bases at J; junction bases unmatched: 6. This CDR3 comprises 15 residues. CDR3 region: CASSPSGTGDEKLFF. CDR3 in DNA: TGTGCCAGCAGCCCCTCCGGGACAGGGGATGAAAAACTGTTTTTT.

V gene TRBV7-3 combines with J gene TRBJ2-1, with D unclear. Germline loops: CDR1 SGHTA, CDR2 FQGTGA. Trimming removed 4 bases at V and 7 bases at J, with 8 bases between. This CDR3 spans 12 amino acids. CDR3 nucleotide sequence: TGTGCCAGCAGCTCGGTGTGGAATGAGCAGTTCTTC. Translated, it gives CASSSVWNEQFF.

This rearrangement joins TRBV11-3 to TRBJ2-5, with 10 bases identical to TRBD1. V shed 6 bases and J 3 bases; nucleotides not matched to a gene: 7. Germline CDR1 and CDR2: SGHNT and YENEEA. The CDR3 runs to 15 residues. The CDR3 DNA follows: TGTGCCAGCAGACAGCCGGGACAGGGGAAAGAGACCCAGTACTTC. This encodes CASRQPGQGKETQYF.

J is TRBJ2-5 and V is TRBV5-5; the match to TRBD2 covers 9 bases. Looked up from germline, CDR1 is SGHKS and CDR2 is YYEKEE (reference sequence). Unmatched junction bases numbered 3, after V lost 1 base and J lost 2 bases. The CDR3 has 15 residues. The CDR3 DNA sequence: TGTGCCAGCAGCTTGAGCGGGGGGACTCAAGAGACCCAGTACTTC. It codes for CASSLSGGTQETQYF.

This clone has only one observation. The J gene is TRBJ1-4, the V gene TRBV6-5; D may be TRBD1 (5 bases). This CDR3 spans 12 amino acids. V shed 5 bases and J shed 4 bases, with 5 bases lying between them. Germline CDR1 MNHEY, CDR2 SVGAGI. The CDR3 loop is CASSQGNEKLFF. As DNA, the CDR3 is TGTGCCAGCAGTCAGGGTAATGAAAAACTGTTTTTT.

The chain combines TRBV30 with TRBJ1-4; tentative D call: TRBD1 (5 bases). V was pared by 2 bases and J by 3 bases, with 7 bases between. Germline CDR1 reads GTSNPN; CDR2 reads SVGIG (reference sequence). This CDR3 is 13 amino acids long. The CDR3 nucleotides read TGTGCCTGGAGTAGACAGTCTAATGAAAAACTGTTTTTT. Its translation is CAWSRQSNEKLFF.

The chain joins TRBV19 to TRBJ1-5; D gene unclear. There are 15 residues in the CDR3. V shed 9 bases and J shed 0 bases, with 15 bases lying between them. The germline V gene encodes CDR1 LNHDA and CDR2 SQIVND (reference sequence). The CDR3 bases are TGTGCCAGCCGAGGATGGCACAATAGCAATCAGCCCCAGCATTTT. Protein product: CASRGWHNSNQPQHF.

The chain links TRBV7-3 to TRBJ1-2; the D gene is possibly TRBD1 (5 bases). Trimming pared 2 bases from V and 4 bases from J, leaving 14 bases between. Germline CDR1 SGHTA, CDR2 FQGTGA. The CDR3 extends over 15 amino acids. This CDR3 is CASSLGGREGYGYTF. The CDR3 DNA follows: TGTGCCAGCAGCTTAGGAGGCAGGGAGGGCTATGGCTACACCTTC. Full variable domain (rest looked up from reference TRBV7-3 and TRBJ1-2): GAGVSQTPSNKVTEKGKYVELRCDPISGHTALYWYRQSLGQGPEFLIYFQGTGAADDSGLPNDRFFAVRPEGSVSTLKIQRTERGDSAVYLCASSLGGREGYGYTFGSGTRLTVV.

The chain uses TRBV5-1 and TRBJ1-2; 7 nucleotides align to TRBD1. CDR1 and CDR2 from the germline V gene are SGHRS and YFSETQ. V shed 4 bases, J shed 0 bases, and the junction held 3 bases outside the gene matches. The CDR3 runs 14 residues. The CDR3 DNA is TGCGCCAGCAGCACACAGGGGACTAACTATGGCTACACCTTC. Amino acids: CASSTQGTNYGYTF.